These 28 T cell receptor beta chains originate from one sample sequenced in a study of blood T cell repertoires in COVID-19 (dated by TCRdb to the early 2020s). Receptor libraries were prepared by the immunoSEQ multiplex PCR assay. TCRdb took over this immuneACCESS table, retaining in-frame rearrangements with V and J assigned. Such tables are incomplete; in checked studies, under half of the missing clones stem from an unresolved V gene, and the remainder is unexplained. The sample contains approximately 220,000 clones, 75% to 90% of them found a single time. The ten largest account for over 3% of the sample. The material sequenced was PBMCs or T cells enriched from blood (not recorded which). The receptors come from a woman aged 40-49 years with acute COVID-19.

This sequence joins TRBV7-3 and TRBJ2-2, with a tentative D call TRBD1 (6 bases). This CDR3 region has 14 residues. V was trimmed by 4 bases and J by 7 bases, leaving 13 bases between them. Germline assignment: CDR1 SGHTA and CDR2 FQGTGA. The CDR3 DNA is TGTGCCAGCAGCTCCACAGGGTTTGGCGGGGAGCTGTTTTTT. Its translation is CASSSTGFGGELFF.

CDR3 DNA: TGTGCCAGCAGTGTTCAGGGGCCAGTCGGGGAGCTGTTTTTT. Translated: CASSVQGPVGELFF. V gene TRBV2 combines with J gene TRBJ2-2; possibly TRBD1 for D (6 bases). The V end was cut by 4 bases, the J end by 7 bases, with 13 bases between. CDR1 and CDR2 from the germline V gene are SNHLY and FYNNEI. This CDR3 region has 14 residues.

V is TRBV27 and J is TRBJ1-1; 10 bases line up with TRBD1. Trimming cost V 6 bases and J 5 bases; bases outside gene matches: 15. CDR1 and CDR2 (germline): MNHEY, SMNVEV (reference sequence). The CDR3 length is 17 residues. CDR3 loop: CASSLWGDRGPRTEAFF. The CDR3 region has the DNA TGTGCCAGCAGCCTTTGGGGGGACAGGGGTCCACGAACTGAAGCTTTCTTT.

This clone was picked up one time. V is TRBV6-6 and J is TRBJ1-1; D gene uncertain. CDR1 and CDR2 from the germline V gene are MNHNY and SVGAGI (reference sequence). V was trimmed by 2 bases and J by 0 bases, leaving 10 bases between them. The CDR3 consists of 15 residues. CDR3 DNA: TGTGCCAGCAGTTACGAAGCGGGATTGAACACTGAAGCTTTCTTT. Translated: CASSYEAGLNTEAFF.

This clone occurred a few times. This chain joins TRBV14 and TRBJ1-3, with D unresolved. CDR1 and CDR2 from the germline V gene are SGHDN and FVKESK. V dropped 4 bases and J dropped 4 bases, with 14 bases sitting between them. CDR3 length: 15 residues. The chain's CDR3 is CASSPYGSGGNTIYF. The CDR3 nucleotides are TGTGCCAGCAGCCCCTACGGATCAGGAGGAAACACCATATATTTT.

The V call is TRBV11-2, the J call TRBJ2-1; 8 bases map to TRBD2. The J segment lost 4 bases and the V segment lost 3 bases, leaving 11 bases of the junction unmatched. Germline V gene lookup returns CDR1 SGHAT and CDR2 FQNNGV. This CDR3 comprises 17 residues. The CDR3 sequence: CASSLAGSGGAYNEQFF. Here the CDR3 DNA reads TGTGCCAGCAGCTTGGCCGGGAGCGGGGGCGCTTACAATGAGCAGTTCTTC.

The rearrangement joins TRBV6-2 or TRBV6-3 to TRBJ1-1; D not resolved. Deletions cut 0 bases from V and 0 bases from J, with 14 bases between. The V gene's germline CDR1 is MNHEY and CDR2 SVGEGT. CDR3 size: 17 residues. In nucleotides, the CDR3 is TGTGCCAGCAGTTACTCCAGATCAAATTACATGAACACTGAAGCTTTCTTT. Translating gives CASSYSRSNYMNTEAFF.

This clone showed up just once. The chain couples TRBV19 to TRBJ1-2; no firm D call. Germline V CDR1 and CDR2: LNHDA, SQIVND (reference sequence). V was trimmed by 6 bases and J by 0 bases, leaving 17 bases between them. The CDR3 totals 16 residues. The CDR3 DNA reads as TGTGCCAGTAGCGACAAGGTCTCCGGATCTAACTATGGCTACACCTTC. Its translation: CASSDKVSGSNYGYTF. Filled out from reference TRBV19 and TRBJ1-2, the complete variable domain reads DGGITQSPKYLFRKEGQNVTLSCEQNLNHDAMYWYRQDPGQGLRLIYYSQIVNDFQKGDIAEGYSVSREKKESFPLTVTSAQKNPTAFYLCASSDKVSGSNYGYTFGSGTRLTVV.

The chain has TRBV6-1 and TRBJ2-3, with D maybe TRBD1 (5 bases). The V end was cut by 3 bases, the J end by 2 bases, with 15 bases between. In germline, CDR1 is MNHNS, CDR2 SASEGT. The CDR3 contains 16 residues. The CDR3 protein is CASSDLKLGLTDTQYF. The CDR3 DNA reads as TGTGCCAGCAGTGACCTAAAGCTGGGGCTCACAGATACGCAGTATTTT.

The CDR3 coding sequence is TGTGCCAGCAGCGCCCAGGGTTTCGGTTCGGTCGGGGAGCTGTTTTTT. This codes for CASSAQGFGSVGELFF. The chain recombines TRBV7-9 with TRBJ2-2; D is possibly TRBD1 (5 bases). Germline V gene data show CDR1 as SEHNR and CDR2 as FQNEAQ (reference sequence). Trimming cost V 5 bases and J 7 bases, with 20 bases left between them. The CDR3 is 16 residues long.

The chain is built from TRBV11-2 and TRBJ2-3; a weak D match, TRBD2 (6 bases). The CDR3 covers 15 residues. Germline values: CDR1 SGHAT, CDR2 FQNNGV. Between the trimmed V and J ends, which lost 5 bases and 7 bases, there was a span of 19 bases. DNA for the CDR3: TGTGCCAGCAGCCCCCAGGCGGGACCTCTAAATACGCAGTATTTT. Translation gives CASSPQAGPLNTQYF.

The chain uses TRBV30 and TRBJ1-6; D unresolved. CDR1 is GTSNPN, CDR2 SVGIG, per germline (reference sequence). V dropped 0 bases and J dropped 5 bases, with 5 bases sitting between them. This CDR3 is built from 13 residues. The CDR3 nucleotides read TGTGCCTGGAGTGTCCAGGATAATTCACCCCTCCACTTT. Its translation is CAWSVQDNSPLHF.

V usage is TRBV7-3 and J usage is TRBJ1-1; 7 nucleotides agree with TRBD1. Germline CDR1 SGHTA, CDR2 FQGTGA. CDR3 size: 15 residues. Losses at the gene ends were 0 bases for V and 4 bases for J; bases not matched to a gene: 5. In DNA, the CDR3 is TGTGCCAGCAGCTTAACGTGGGACAGCCCCACTGAAGCTTTCTTT. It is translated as CASSLTWDSPTEAFF.

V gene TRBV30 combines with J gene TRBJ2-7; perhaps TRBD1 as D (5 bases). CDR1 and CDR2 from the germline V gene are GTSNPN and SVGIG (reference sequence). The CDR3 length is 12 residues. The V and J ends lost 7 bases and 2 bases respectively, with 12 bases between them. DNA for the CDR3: TGTGCCTCGACAAAAGGGGCCTACGAGCAGTACGTC. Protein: CASTKGAYEQYV.

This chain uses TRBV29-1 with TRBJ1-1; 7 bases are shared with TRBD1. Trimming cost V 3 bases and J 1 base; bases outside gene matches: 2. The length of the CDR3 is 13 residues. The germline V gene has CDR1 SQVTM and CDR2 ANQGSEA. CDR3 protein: CSVEWTGNTEAFF. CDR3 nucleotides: TGCAGCGTTGAGTGGACAGGGAACACTGAAGCTTTCTTT.

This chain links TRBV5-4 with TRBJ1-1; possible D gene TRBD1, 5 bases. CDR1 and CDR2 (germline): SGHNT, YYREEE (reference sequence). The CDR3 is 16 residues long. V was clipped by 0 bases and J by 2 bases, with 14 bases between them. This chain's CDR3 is CASSLGPQGINTEAFF. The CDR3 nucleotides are TGTGCCAGCAGCTTGGGTCCTCAGGGTATCAACACTGAAGCTTTCTTT. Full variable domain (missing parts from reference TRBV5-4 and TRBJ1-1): ETGVTQSPTHLIKTRGQQVTLRCSSQSGHNTVSWYQQALGQGPQFIFQYYREEENGRGNFPPRFSGLQFPNYSSELNVNALELDDSALYLCASSLGPQGINTEAFFGQGTRLTVV.

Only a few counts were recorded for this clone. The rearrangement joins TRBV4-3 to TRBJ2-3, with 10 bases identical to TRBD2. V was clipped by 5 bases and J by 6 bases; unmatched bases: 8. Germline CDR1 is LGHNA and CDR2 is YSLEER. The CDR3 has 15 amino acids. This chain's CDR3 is CASSRSGGVSDTQYF. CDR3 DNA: TGCGCCAGCAGCAGAAGCGGGGGGGTATCGGATACGCAGTATTTT.

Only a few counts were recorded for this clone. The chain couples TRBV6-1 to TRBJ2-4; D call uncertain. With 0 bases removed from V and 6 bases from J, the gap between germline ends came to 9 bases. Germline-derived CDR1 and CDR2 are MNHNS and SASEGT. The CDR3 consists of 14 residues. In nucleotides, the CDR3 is TGTGCCAGCAGTGAAGCGCACACGATAAACATTCAGTACTTC. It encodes CASSEAHTINIQYF.

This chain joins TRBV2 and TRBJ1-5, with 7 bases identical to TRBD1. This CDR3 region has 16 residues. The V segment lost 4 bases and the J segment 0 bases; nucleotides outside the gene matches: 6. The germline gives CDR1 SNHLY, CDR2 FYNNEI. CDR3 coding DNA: TGTGCCAGCAGTGGGGACAGCTTCTATAGCAATCAGCCCCAGCATTTT. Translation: CASSGDSFYSNQPQHF.

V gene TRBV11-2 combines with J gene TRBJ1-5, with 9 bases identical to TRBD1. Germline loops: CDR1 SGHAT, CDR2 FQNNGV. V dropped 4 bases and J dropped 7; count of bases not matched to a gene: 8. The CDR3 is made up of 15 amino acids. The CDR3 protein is CASSSSQGAGQPQHF. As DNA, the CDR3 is TGTGCCAGCAGCTCGTCACAGGGGGCAGGACAGCCCCAGCATTTT.

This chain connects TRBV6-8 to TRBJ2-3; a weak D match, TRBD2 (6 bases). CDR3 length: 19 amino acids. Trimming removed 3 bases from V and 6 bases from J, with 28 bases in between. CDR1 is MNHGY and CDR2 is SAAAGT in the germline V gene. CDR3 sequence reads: CASSYYLGSSDSCWDTQYF. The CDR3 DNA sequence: TGTGCCAGCAGTTATTATCTAGGGTCTAGCGATTCTTGTTGGGATACGCAGTATTTT.

The CDR3 region is CASTLGTRVSGNTIYF. CDR3 in DNA: TGTGCCAGCACTTTAGGAACCCGGGTATCTGGAAACACCATATATTTT. The chain recombines TRBV7-2 with TRBJ1-3, with unresolved D. There are 16 residues in the CDR3. The germline V and J ends were trimmed by 7 bases and 1 base, with 17 bases remaining between them. From germline, CDR1 is SGHTA and CDR2 FQGNSA. Together with reference TRBV7-2 and TRBJ1-3, the CDR3 gives the full variable domain: GAGVSQSPSNKVTEKGKDVELRCDPISGHTALYWYRQSLGQGLEFLIYFQGNSAPDKSGLPSDRFSAERTGGSVSTLTIQRTQQEDSAVYLCASTLGTRVSGNTIYFGEGSWLTVV.

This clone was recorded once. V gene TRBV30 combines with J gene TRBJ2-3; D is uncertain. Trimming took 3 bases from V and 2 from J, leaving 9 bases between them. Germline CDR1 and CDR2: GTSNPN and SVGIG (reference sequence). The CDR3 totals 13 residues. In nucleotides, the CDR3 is TGTGCCTGGAGCGCGGCGACCACAGATACGCAGTATTTT. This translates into CAWSAATTDTQYF. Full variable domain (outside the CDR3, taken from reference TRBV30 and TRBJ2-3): SQTIHQWPATLVQPVGSPLSLECTVEGTSNPNLYWYRQAAGRGLQLLFYSVGIGQISSEVPQNLSASRPQDRQFILSSKKLLLSDSGFYLCAWSAATTDTQYFGPGTRLTVL.

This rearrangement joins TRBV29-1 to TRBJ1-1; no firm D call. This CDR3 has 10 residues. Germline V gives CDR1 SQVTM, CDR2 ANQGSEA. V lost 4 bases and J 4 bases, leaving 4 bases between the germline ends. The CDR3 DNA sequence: TGCAGCGTTGTCGTCACTGAAGCTTTCTTT. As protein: CSVVVTEAFF.

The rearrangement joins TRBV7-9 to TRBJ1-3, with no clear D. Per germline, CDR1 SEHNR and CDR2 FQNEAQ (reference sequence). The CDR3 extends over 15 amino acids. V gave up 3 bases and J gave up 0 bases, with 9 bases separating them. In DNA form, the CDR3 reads TGTGCCAGCAGCTTTTCGATTAGCTCTGGAAACACCATATATTTT. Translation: CASSFSISSGNTIYF.

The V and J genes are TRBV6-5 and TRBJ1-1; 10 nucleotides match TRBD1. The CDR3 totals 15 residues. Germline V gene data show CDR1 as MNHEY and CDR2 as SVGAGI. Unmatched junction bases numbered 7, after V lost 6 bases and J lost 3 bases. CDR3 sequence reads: CASRPPDRGYTEAFF. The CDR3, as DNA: TGTGCCAGCAGGCCCCCGGACAGGGGGTACACTGAAGCTTTCTTT.

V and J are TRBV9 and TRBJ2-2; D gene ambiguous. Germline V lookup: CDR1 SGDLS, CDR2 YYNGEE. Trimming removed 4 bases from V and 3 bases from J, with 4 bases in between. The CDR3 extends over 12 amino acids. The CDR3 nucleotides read TGTGCCAGCAGCTCTCACACCGGGGAGCTGTTTTTT. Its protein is CASSSHTGELFF.

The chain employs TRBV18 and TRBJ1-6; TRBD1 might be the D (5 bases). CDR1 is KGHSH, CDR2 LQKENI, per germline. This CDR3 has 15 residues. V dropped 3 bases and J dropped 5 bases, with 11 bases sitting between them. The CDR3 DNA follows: TGTGCCAGCTCACCGGACCAGGGCCATAATTCACCCCTCCACTTT. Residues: CASSPDQGHNSPLHF.